This T cell receptor (beta chain) was sequenced for a study of CD8 T cells in ankylosing spondylitis. Overall study findings and caveats: Matched ankylosing spondylitis synovial fluid reportedly contained a significantly enriched population of disease-linked clones.

TCRdb processed the 5' RACE reads anew with MiXCR; each CDR3 protein has one entry. The sample has 230,000 or so distinct CDR3 sequences, 15% to 20% seen once. This clonotype is a singleton in its sample. The antigen remains undetermined. Sequences were obtained from blood, either unsorted or a sorted T cell fraction (not recorded which). The clonotype originates from a male donor with ankylosing spondylitis or in good health (not recorded which).

The CDR3 bases are TGCAGTGCTAGAGACTATCAGGGACTAGCGGGCCGGTACAATGAGCAGTTCTTC. This codes for CSARDYQGLAGRYNEQFF. The chain is built from TRBV20-1 and TRBJ2-1; 12 nucleotides line up with TRBD2. Germline CDR1 and CDR2: DFQATT and SNEGSKA (reference sequence). This CDR3 contains 18 residues. The V gene end was trimmed by 0 bases and the J gene end by 4 bases; junction bases not matched to a gene: 10.